The entry that follows covers one T cell receptor (beta chain) sequence. Its cognate antigen is unknown. Germline CDR1 and CDR2: SGHRS and YFSETQ. The CDR3 is 16 amino acids. V was pared by 1 base and J by 2 bases, with 13 bases between. The data stem from a study of T cell responses to AZD1222 COVID-19 vaccine. Study-wide results and caveats: It was only after the peak T cell response that any repertoires were sampled. White British donors predominated, females outnumbered males, and clonal diversity was possibly underestimated. Dominant CD4 TCR responses targeted spike regions 160-218 and 743-854. Once two AZD1222 doses were given, Spike-specific TCR breadth and depth went up.

Generated by immunoSEQ multiplex PCR, the TCRdb table keeps only in-frame clones and is missing some. The sample lists 90,000 to 150,000 clones, roughly 88% occurring once. The input for sequencing was peripheral blood, taken on day 0 of AZD1222 vaccination. This TCR was sampled from an adult in good health. The chain recombines TRBV5-1 with TRBJ1-5; a possible D gene is TRBD1 (5 bases). This CDR3 reads CASSLTPDIGNQPQHF. The DNA of the CDR3 is TGCGCCAGCAGCTTGACTCCGGACATCGGCAATCAGCCCCAGCATTTT.